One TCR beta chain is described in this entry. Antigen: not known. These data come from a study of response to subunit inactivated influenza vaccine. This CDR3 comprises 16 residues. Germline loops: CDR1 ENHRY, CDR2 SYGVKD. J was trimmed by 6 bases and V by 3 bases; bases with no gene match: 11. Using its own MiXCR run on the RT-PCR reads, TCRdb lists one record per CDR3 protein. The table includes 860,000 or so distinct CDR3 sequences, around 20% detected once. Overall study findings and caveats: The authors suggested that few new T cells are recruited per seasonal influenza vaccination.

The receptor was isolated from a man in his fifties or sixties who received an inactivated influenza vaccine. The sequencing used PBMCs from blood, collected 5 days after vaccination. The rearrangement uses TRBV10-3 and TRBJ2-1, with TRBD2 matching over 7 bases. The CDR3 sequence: CAISEFGGSASNEQFF. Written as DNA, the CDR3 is TGTGCCATCAGTGAATTCGGCGGGAGTGCCTCCAATGAGCAGTTCTTC.